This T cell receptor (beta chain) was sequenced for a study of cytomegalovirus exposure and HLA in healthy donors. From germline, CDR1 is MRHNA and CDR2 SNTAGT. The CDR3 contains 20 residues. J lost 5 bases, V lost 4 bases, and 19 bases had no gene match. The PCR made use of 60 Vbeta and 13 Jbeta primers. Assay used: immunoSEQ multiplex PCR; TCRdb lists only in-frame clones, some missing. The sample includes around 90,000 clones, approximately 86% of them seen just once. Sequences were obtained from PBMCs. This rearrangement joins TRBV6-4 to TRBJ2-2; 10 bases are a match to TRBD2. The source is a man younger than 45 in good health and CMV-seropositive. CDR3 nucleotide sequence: TGTGCCAGCAGTGGGGCGGGGGTGGGTTTAAGCGGGAGGGTTACCGGGGAGCTGTTTTTT. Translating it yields CASSGAGVGLSGRVTGELFF.